The clone carrying this TCR beta chain turned up a few times. Its antigen is as yet unknown. The data were obtained in a study of T cell repertoires in cytomegalovirus infection. TCRdb re-analysed the reads in MiXCR, keeping a single row per CDR3 protein. The repertoire holds around 100,000 distinct CDR3 sequences, about 9.4% seen once, with approximately 33% in the top ten. Per germline, CDR1 LNHNV and CDR2 YYDKDF (reference sequence). This CDR3 has 16 residues. Germline trimming cut 0 bases from V and 9 bases from J; bases unmatched to any gene: 8. This TCR derives from a human donor in good health (CMV status not recorded). Some clones in this sample may be carry-over from other donors' samples. Source material: PBMCs, sequenced either directly or after in vitro stimulation (not recorded which). V gene TRBV15 combines with J gene TRBJ2-5; the match to TRBD2 covers 12 bases. For the CDR3, the DNA is TGTGCCACCAGCAGAGATCGGACTAGCGGGGCCGGGGCCCAGTACTTC. The encoded protein is CATSRDRTSGAGAQYF.